Following are 22 T cell receptor beta chains from one sample sequenced in a study of cytomegalovirus exposure and HLA in healthy donors. A multiplex PCR was run with 60 Vbeta primers and 13 Jbeta primers. Clones were read by immunoSEQ multiplex PCR, and TCRdb kept only the in-frame ones, dropping some. The repertoire holds around 150,000 clones, approximately 76% seen once, with approximately 2% in the top ten. Sequenced input: PBMCs. The receptors here all came from a female donor in good health and CMV-seronegative.

This clone has only one observation. The junction and the germline gene differ at one end; a read error may be behind it. The chain joins TRBV27 to TRBJ2-7; no firm D call. In germline, CDR1 is MNHEY, CDR2 SMNVEV (reference sequence). The CDR3 spans 13 residues. The CDR3 DNA sequence: TGTGCCAGCAGTTCGACGGGTCCATACGGGCAGTACTTC. Its protein is CASSSTGPYGQYF.

The V gene is TRBV29-1, the J gene TRBJ2-3; the match to TRBD2 covers 11 bases. Looked up from germline, CDR1 is SQVTM and CDR2 is ANQGSEA. V trimming: 5 bases; J trimming: 4 bases; junction bases outside the gene matches: 5. CDR3 length: 14 residues. The CDR3 DNA follows: TGCAGCGTTTCCTCGACTAGCGGGGCAGATACGCAGTATTTT. Residues: CSVSSTSGADTQYF.

The rearrangement uses TRBV5-1 and TRBJ2-7; 10 nucleotides line up with TRBD2. After removal of 0 bases from V and 2 bases from J, the junction contained 5 bases not matched to a gene. There are 16 residues in the CDR3. The germline CDR1 and CDR2 sequences are SGHRS and YFSETQ. CDR3 sequence reads: CASSLGLAGATYEQYF. CDR3 nucleotides: TGCGCCAGCAGCTTGGGGCTAGCGGGAGCTACCTACGAGCAGTACTTC.

The chain recombines TRBV10-3 with TRBJ1-1, with D perhaps TRBD1 (5 bases). This CDR3 has 15 amino acids. CDR1 ENHRY and CDR2 SYGVKD come from the germline V gene. V lost 0 bases, J lost 5 bases, and 13 bases lay in between. The CDR3, as DNA: TGTGCCATCAGTGAGTCCCCGGGGGATGGGACTGAAGCTTTCTTT. Amino acids: CAISESPGDGTEAFF.

This clone was detected only a few times. The chain has TRBV5-1 and TRBJ1-2; possibly TRBD1 for D (6 bases). This CDR3 region has 13 residues. Germline V gene data show CDR1 as SGHRS and CDR2 as YFSETQ. V shed 7 bases and J shed 0 bases, with 10 bases lying between them. This chain's CDR3 is CASGDTSNYGYTF. The CDR3 region has the DNA TGCGCCAGCGGGGACACCTCTAACTATGGCTACACCTTC.

V is TRBV2 and J is TRBJ2-2; D gene ambiguous. Per germline, CDR1 SNHLY and CDR2 FYNNEI. Trimming stripped 1 base from V and 6 bases from J, with 6 bases between. The CDR3 covers 13 residues. DNA for the CDR3: TGTGCCAGCAGTGAAGTGGCAGCCGGGGAGCTGTTTTTT. Translation gives CASSEVAAGELFF.

V is TRBV27 and J is TRBJ1-1, with 7 bases that match TRBD1. The CDR3 has 12 residues. J gave up 4 bases and V 6 bases, and 2 bases lay outside the gene matches. Germline V gene sequence: CDR1 MNHEY, CDR2 SMNVEV (reference sequence). CDR3: CASRQGITEAFF. The CDR3 DNA is TGTGCCAGCAGACAGGGGATCACTGAAGCTTTCTTT.

This chain links TRBV5-4 with TRBJ1-1, with 9 bases fitting TRBD1. The length of the CDR3 is 15 residues. Per the germline V gene, CDR1 is SGHNT and CDR2 is YYREEE (reference sequence). J gave up 4 bases and V 0 bases, and 4 bases lay outside the gene matches. Here the CDR3 DNA reads TGTGCCAGCAGCTTGGAGACAGGGGGTGCCACTGAAGCTTTCTTT. This translates into CASSLETGGATEAFF.

This clone was seen a few times. The chain joins TRBV4-1 to TRBJ2-7; 7 positions agree with TRBD1. Germline-derived CDR1 and CDR2 are MGHRA and YSYEKL. This CDR3 has 15 amino acids. V was clipped by 3 bases and J by 6 bases; unmatched bases: 11. For the CDR3, the DNA is TGCGCCAGCAGCCACCTACAGGGGCGAGCTCGCGAGCAGTACTTC. This encodes CASSHLQGRAREQYF.

V usage is TRBV28 and J usage is TRBJ2-1; a possible D gene is TRBD2 (6 bases). V lost 6 bases and J 9 bases, leaving 12 bases between the germline ends. Germline CDR1 MDHEN, CDR2 SYDVKM. The CDR3 spans 12 residues. CDR3 protein: CASRGTGGEQFF. CDR3 sequence (DNA): TGTGCCAGCAGGGGGACCGGGGGTGAGCAGTTCTTC.

The count of this clone is one. This chain connects TRBV5-1 to TRBJ2-5, with D maybe TRBD1 (6 bases). Germline V CDR1 and CDR2: SGHRS, YFSETQ. Between the trimmed V and J ends, which lost 0 bases and 5 bases, there was a span of 11 bases. This CDR3 comprises 14 residues. The CDR3 here is CASSLGGQWETQYF. CDR3 DNA: TGCGCCAGCAGCTTGGGCGGACAGTGGGAGACCCAGTACTTC.

The chain uses TRBV28 and TRBJ1-2; TRBD1 is a possible D gene (5 bases). The germline V gene has CDR1 MDHEN and CDR2 SYDVKM. Trimming pared 1 base from V and 4 bases from J, leaving 16 bases between. The CDR3 contains 16 residues. CDR3 loop: CASSLSGGGGGYGYTF. CDR3 bases: TGTGCCAGCAGTTTATCGGGGGGGGGTGGTGGCTATGGCTACACCTTC.

The sample holds a few counts of this clone. The chain employs TRBV6-1 and TRBJ1-2, with TRBD1 matching 7 bases. The CDR3 is 14 amino acids. V was clipped by 6 bases and J by 4 bases; unmatched bases: 8. The germline V gene has CDR1 MNHNS and CDR2 SASEGT. The CDR3 DNA reads TGTGCCAGCAGGTCTACAGGGGTGTCCTATGGCTACACCTTC. This codes for CASRSTGVSYGYTF.

This clone was recorded once. This rearrangement joins TRBV7-6 to TRBJ1-1; a weak D match, TRBD1 (5 bases). Germline CDR1 is SGHVS and CDR2 is FNYEAQ. The CDR3 length is 15 residues. V was cut by 2 bases and J by 5 bases, with 15 bases left in between. In nucleotides, the CDR3 is TGTGCCAGCAGCTTAACCCAGGGTGTATGGACTGAAGCTTTCTTT. Translated: CASSLTQGVWTEAFF.

As for this clone: Other DNA sequences from this sample encode an identical CDR3 as well. The chain couples TRBV5-1 to TRBJ2-7, with D possibly being TRBD1 (6 bases). Germline V gene sequence: CDR1 SGHRS, CDR2 YFSETQ. Trimming cost V 3 bases and J 0 bases, with 10 bases left between them. This CDR3 spans 14 amino acids. In DNA form, the CDR3 reads TGCGCCAGCAGCTCTTCAGGGGCCTCCTACGAGCAGTACTTC. It is translated as CASSSSGASYEQYF.

The chain carries TRBV18 and TRBJ2-3; D is possibly TRBD1 (5 bases). There are 15 residues in the CDR3. The ends were cut back, 4 bases at V and 2 bases at J, with 13 bases in the middle. Germline V lookup: CDR1 KGHSH, CDR2 LQKENI. CDR3 in DNA: TGTGCCAGCTCACTTCGACAGACCGACACAGATACGCAGTATTTT. This translates into CASSLRQTDTDTQYF. The complete variable domain, with remaining parts taken from reference TRBV18 and TRBJ2-3, reads NAGVMQNPRHLVRRRGQEARLRCSPMKGHSHVYWYRQLPEEGLKFMVYLQKENIIDESGMPKERFSAEFPKEGPSILRIQQVVRGDSAAYFCASSLRQTDTDTQYFGPGTRLTVL.

This clone was found a few times. The CDR3 coding sequence is TGTGCCAGCACAGGTGGCGAAACGGCTTACCCCTACGAGCAGTACTTC. Protein sequence: CASTGGETAYPYEQYF. This rearrangement joins TRBV7-9 to TRBJ2-7, with no clear D. Germline CDR1 reads SEHNR; CDR2 reads FQNEAQ (reference sequence). Trimming shortened V by 7 bases and J by 2 bases, and 21 bases separated the two germline ends. The CDR3 length is 16 residues.

The V and J genes are TRBV4-2 and TRBJ2-2; the match to TRBD2 covers 9 bases. The J segment lost 5 bases and the V segment lost 5 bases, leaving 12 bases of the junction unmatched. Germline lookup yields CDR1 LGHNA and CDR2 YNFKEQ. This CDR3 has 17 residues. CDR3 region: CASSSHAGGPETGELFF. The CDR3 nucleotides are TGTGCCAGCAGCTCCCACGCGGGAGGGCCGGAAACCGGGGAGCTGTTTTTT.

The rearrangement links TRBV7-9 to TRBJ1-1; 7 bases line up with TRBD1. The CDR3 consists of 13 residues. Germline trimming cut 7 bases from V and 2 bases from J; bases unmatched to any gene: 4. The germline CDR1 and CDR2 sequences are SEHNR and FQNEAQ (reference sequence). CDR3 region: CASTQGDNTEAFF. CDR3 DNA: TGTGCCAGCACCCAGGGGGATAACACTGAAGCTTTCTTT.

The CDR3, as DNA: TGTGCCAGCAGCTTGTGGCCCCCTGGGGGGAACGAGCAGTACTTC. Translated: CASSLWPPGGNEQYF. The chain carries TRBV5-4 and TRBJ2-7, with D possibly being TRBD2 (6 bases). Germline CDR1 SGHNT, CDR2 YYREEE (reference sequence). The ends were cut back, 1 base at V and 5 bases at J, with 16 bases in the middle. The CDR3 consists of 15 residues.

The chain combines TRBV6-4 with TRBJ2-4, with D maybe TRBD2 (6 bases). The ends were cut back, 6 bases at V and 6 bases at J, with 18 bases in the middle. CDR3 size: 15 residues. Germline CDR1 and CDR2: MRHNA and SNTAGT. Here the CDR3 reads CASSPGTSRGNIQYF. CDR3 DNA: TGTGCCAGCAGCCCCGGGACTTCCCGCGGAAACATTCAGTACTTC.

The chain employs TRBV7-9 and TRBJ2-1; 10 bases map to TRBD2. There are 15 residues in the CDR3. J lost 5 bases, V lost 5 bases, and 6 bases had no gene match. The germline V gene encodes CDR1 SEHNR and CDR2 FQNEAQ (reference sequence). The CDR3 sequence is CASSASGGAHNEQFF. The CDR3 bases are TGTGCCAGCAGCGCAAGCGGGGGGGCCCACAATGAGCAGTTCTTC. Together with reference TRBV7-9 and TRBJ2-1, the CDR3 gives the full variable domain: DTGVSQNPRHKITKRGQNVTFRCDPISEHNRLYWYRQTLGQGPEFLTYFQNEAQLEKSRLLSDRFSAERPKGSFSTLEIQRTEQGDSAMYLCASSASGGAHNEQFFGPGTRLTVL.